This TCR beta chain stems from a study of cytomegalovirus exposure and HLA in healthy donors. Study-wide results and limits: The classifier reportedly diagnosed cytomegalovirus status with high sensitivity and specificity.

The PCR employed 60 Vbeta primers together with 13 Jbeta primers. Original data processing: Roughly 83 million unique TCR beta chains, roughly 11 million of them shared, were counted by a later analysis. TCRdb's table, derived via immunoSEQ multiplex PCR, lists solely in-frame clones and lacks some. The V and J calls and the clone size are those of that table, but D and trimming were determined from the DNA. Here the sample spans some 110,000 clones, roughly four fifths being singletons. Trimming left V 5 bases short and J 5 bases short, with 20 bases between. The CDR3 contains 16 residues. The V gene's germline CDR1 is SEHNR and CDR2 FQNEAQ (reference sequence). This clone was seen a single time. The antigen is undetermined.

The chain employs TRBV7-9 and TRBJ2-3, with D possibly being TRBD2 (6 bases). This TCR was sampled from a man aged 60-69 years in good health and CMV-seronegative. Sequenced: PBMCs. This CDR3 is CASSPTNIAAGDTQYF. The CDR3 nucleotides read TGTGCCAGCAGCCCGACTAACATAGCGGCGGGAGATACGCAGTATTTT.